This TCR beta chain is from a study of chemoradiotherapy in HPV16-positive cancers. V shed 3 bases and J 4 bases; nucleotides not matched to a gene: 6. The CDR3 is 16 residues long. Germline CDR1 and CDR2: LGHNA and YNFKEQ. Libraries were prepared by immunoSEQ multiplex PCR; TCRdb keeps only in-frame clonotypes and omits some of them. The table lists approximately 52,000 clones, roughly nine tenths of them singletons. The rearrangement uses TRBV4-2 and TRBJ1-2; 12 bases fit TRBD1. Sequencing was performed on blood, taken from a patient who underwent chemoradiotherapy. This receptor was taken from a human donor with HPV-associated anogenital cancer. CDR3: CASSHTGTGGGYGYTF. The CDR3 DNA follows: TGTGCCAGCAGCCACACCGGGACAGGGGGCGGCTATGGCTACACCTTC.